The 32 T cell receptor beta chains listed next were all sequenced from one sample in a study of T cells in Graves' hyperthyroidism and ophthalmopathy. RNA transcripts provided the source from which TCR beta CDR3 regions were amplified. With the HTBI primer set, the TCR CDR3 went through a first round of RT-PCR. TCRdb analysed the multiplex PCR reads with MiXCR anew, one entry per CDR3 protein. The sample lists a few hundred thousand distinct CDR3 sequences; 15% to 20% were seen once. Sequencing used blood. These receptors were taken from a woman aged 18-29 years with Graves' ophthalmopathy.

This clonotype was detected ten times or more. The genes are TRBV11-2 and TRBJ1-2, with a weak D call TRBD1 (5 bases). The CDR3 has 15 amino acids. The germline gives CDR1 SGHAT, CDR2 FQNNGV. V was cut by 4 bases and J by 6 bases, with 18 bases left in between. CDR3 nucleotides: TGTGCCAGCAGCTCCCGGGACTCTGAAGACGATGGCTACACCTTC. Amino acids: CASSSRDSEDDGYTF.

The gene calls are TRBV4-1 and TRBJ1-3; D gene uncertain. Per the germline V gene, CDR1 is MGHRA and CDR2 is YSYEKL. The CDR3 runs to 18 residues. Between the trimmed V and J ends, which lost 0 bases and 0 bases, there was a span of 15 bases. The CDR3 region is CASSQERSVPFSGNTIYF. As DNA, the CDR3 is TGCGCCAGCAGCCAAGAAAGAAGTGTCCCGTTCTCTGGAAACACCATATATTTT.

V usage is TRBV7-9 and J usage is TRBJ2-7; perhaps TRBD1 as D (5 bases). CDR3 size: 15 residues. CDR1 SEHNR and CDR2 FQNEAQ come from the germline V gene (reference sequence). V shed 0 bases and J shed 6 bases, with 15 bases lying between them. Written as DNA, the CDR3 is TGTGCCAGCAGCTTAGCGTATGCAGGGATTAGCGAGCAGTACTTC. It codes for CASSLAYAGISEQYF.

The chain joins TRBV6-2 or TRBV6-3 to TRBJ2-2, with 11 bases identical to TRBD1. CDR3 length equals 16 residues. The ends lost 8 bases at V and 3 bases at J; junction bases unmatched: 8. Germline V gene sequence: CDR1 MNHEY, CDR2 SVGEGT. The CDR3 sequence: CASGNRDRGYTGELFF. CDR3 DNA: TGTGCCAGCGGAAACCGGGACAGGGGGTACACCGGGGAGCTGTTTTTT.

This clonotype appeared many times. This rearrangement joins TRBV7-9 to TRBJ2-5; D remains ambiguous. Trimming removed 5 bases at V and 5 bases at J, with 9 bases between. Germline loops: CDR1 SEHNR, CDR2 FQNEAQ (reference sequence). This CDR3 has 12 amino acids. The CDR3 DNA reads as TGTGCCAGCAGCCGCTTAAAGGAGACCCAGTACTTC. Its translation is CASSRLKETQYF.

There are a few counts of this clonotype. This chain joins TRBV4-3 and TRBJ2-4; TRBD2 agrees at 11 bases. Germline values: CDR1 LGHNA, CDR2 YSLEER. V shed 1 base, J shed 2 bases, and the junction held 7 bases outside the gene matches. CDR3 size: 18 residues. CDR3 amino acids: CASSQGTASGRPKNIQYF. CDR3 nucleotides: TGCGCCAGCAGCCAAGGCACAGCTAGCGGGAGGCCCAAAAACATTCAGTACTTC.

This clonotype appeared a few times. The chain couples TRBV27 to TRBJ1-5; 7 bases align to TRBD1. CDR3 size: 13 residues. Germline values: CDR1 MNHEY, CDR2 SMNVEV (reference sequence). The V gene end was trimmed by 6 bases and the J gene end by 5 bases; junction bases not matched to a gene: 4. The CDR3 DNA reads TGTGCCAGCAGACATACAGGGGATCAGCCCCAGCATTTT. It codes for CASRHTGDQPQHF.

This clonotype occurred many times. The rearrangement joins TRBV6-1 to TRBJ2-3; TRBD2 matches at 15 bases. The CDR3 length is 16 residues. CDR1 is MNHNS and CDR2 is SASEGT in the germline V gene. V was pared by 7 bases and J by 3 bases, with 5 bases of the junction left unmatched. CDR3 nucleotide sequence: TGTGCCAGCACCGGACTAGCGGGGGGGGCAACAGATACGCAGTATTTT. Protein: CASTGLAGGATDTQYF.

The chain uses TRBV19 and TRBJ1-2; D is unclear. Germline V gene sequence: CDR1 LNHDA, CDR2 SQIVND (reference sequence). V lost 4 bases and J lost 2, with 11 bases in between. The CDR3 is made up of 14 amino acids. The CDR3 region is CASSTVSVNYGYTF. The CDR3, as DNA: TGTGCCAGTAGTACGGTCTCGGTCAACTATGGCTACACCTTC.

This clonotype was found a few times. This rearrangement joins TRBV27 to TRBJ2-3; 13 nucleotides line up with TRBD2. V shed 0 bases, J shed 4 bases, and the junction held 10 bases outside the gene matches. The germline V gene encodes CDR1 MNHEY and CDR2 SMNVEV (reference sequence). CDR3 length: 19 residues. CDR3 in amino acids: CASSLSGRLLAGGPDTQYF. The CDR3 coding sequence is TGTGCCAGCAGTTTATCGGGGAGACTACTAGCGGGAGGGCCAGATACGCAGTATTTT.

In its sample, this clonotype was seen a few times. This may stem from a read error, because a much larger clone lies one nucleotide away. CDR3 nucleotide sequence: TGTGCCAGCAGCCCCTTCTCCTACGAGCAGTACTTC. Translation gives CASSPFSYEQYF. The rearrangement uses TRBV7-9 and TRBJ2-7; D is undetermined. V lost 5 bases and J lost 0, with 5 bases in between. Germline CDR1 is SEHNR and CDR2 is FQNEAQ (reference sequence). There are 12 residues in the CDR3.

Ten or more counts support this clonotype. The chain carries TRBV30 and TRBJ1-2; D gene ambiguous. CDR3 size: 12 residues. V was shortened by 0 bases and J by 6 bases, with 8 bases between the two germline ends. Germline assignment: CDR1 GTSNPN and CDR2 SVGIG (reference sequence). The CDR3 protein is CAWSVQVHGYTF. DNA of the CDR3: TGTGCCTGGAGTGTACAAGTCCATGGCTACACCTTC.

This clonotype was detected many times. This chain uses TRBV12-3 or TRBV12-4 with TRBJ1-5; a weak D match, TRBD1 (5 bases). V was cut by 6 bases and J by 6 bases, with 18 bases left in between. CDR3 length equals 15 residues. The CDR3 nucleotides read TGTGCCAGCAGCCCCGGGACCTCTATGCGTCAGCCCCAGCATTTT. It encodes CASSPGTSMRQPQHF.

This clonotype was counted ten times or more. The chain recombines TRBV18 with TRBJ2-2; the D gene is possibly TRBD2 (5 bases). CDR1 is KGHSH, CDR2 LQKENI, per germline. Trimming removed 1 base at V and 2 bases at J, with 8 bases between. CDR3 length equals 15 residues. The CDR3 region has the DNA TGTGCCAGCTCACCACTGACGGGAAACACCGGGGAGCTGTTTTTT. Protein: CASSPLTGNTGELFF.

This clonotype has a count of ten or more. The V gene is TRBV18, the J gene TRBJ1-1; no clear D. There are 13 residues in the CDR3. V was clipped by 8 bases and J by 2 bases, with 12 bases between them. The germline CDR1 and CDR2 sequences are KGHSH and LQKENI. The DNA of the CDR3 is TGTGCCAGCAGTCCGACAAGAAACACTGAAGCTTTCTTT. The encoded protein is CASSPTRNTEAFF.

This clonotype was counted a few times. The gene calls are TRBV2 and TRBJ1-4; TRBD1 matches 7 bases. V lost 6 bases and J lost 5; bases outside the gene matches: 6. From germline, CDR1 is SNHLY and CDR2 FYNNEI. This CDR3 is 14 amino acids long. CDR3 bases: TGTGCCAGCAGAGTAGACAGGGAGAATGAAAAACTGTTTTTT. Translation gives CASRVDRENEKLFF.

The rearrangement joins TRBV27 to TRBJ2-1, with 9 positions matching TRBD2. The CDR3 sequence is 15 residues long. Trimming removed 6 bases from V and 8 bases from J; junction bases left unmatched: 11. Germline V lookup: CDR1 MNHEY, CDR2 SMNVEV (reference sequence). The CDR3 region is CASRPRGTSKDEQFF. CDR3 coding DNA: TGTGCCAGCAGGCCTCGCGGGACTAGCAAGGATGAGCAGTTCTTC.

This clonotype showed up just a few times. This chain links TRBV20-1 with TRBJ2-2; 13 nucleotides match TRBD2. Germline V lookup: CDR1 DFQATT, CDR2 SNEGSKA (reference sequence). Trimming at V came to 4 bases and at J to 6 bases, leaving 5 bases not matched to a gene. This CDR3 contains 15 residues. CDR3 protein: CSATGTSGIAGELFF. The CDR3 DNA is TGCAGTGCTACTGGGACTAGCGGGATTGCCGGGGAGCTGTTTTTT.

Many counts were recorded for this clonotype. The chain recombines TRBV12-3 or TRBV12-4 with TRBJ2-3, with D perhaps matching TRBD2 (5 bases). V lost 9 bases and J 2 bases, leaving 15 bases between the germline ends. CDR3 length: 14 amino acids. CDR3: CASWESGFTDTQYF. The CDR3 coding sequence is TGTGCCAGTTGGGAGAGCGGTTTCACAGATACGCAGTATTTT.

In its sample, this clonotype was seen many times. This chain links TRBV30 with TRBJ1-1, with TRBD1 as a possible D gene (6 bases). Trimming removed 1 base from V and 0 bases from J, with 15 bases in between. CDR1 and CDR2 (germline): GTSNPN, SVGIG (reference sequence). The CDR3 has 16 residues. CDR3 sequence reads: CAWSDLGQGLNTEAFF. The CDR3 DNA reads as TGTGCCTGGAGTGATTTGGGGCAGGGGTTGAACACTGAAGCTTTCTTT.

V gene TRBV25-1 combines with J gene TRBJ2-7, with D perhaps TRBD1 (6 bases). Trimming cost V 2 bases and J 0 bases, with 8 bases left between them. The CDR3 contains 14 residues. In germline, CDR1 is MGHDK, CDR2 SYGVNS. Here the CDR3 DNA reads TGTGCCAGCAGTGAAGACAGGAGCTCCTACGAGCAGTACTTC. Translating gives CASSEDRSSYEQYF.

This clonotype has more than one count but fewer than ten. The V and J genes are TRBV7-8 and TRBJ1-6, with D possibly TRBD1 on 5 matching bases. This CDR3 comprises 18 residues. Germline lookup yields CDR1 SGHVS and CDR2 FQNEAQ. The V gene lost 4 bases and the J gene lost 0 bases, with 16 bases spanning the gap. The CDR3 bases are TGTGCCAGCAGCTACCAGGGTACGACTCACTCCTATAATTCACCCCTCCACTTT. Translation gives CASSYQGTTHSYNSPLHF.

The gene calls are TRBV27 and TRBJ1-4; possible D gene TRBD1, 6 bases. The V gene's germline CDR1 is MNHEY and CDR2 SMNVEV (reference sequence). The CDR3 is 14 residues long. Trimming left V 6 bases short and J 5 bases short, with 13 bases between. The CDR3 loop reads CASRTQGFNEKLFF. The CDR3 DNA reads TGTGCCAGCAGAACGCAGGGGTTCAATGAAAAACTGTTTTTT.

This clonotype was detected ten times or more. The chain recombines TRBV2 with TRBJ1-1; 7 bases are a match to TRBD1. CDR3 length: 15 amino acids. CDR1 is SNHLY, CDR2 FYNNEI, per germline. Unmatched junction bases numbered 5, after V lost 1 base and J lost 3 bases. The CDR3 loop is CASSEGRGLDTEAFF. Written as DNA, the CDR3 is TGTGCCAGCAGTGAAGGGAGGGGGCTGGACACTGAAGCTTTCTTT.

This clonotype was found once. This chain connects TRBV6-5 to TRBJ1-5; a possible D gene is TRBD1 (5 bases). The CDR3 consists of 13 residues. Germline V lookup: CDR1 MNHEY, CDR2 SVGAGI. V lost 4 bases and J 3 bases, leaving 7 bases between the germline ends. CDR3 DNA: TGTGCCAGCAGTTGGGACTACAATCAGCCCCAGCATTTT. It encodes CASSWDYNQPQHF.

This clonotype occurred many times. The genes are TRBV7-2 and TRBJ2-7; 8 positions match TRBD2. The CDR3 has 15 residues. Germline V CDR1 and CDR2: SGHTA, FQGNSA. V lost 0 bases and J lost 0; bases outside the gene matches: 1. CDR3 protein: CASSLAAGASYEQYF. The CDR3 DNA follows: TGTGCCAGCAGCTTAGCAGCGGGAGCCTCCTACGAGCAGTACTTC.

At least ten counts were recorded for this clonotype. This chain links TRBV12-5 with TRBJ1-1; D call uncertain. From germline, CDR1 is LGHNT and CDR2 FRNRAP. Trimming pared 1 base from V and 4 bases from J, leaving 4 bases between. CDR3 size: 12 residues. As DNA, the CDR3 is TGTGCTAGTGGTTTGGGCGGCACTGAAGCTTTCTTT. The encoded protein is CASGLGGTEAFF.

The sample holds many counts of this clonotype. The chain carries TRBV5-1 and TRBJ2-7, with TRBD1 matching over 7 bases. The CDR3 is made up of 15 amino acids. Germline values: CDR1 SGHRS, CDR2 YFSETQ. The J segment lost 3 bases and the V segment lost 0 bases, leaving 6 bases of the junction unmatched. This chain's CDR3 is CASSLENRDSYEQYF. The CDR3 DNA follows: TGCGCCAGCAGCTTGGAAAACCGGGACAGCTACGAGCAGTACTTC.

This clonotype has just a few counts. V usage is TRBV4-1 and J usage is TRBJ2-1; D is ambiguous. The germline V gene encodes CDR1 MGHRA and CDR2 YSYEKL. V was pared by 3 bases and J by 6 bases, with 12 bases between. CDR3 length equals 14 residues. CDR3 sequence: CASSHIGESNEQFF. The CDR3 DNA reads TGCGCCAGCAGCCATATCGGAGAGAGCAATGAGCAGTTCTTC.

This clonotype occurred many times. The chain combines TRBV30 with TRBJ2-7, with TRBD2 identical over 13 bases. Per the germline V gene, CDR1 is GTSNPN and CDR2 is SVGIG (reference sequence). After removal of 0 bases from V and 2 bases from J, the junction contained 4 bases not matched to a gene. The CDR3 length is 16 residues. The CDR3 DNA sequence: TGTGCCTGGAGTGTTTTCGGGACTAGCGGGACCTACGAGCAGTACTTC. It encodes CAWSVFGTSGTYEQYF.

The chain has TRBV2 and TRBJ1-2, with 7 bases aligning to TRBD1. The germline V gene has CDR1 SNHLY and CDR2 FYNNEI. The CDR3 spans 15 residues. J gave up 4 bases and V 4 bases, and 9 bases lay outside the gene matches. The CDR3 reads CASSGRQGYGYGYTF. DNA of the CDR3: TGTGCCAGCAGTGGACGACAGGGTTACGGCTATGGCTACACCTTC.

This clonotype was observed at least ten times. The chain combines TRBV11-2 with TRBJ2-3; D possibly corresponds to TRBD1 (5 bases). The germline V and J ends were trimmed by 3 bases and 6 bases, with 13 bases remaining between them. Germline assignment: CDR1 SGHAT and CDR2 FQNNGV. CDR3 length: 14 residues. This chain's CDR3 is CASSFNPGPDTQYF. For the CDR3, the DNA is TGTGCCAGCAGCTTCAACCCAGGGCCTGATACGCAGTATTTT.